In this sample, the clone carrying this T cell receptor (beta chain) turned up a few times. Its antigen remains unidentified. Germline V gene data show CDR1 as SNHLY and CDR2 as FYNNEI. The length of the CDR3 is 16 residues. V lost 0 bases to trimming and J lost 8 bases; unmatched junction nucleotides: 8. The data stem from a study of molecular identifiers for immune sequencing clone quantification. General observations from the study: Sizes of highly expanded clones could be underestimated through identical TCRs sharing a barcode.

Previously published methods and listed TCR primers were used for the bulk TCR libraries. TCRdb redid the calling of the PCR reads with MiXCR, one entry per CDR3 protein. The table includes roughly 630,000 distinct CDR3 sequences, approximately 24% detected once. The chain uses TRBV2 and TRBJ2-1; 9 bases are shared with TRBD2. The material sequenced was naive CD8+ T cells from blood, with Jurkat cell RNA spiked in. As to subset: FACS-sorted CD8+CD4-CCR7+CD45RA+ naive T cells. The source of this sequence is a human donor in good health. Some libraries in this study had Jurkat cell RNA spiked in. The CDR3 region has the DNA TGTGCCAGCAGTGAAGCGGTAGCGGGAGTATTGGATGAGCAGTTCTTC. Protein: CASSEAVAGVLDEQFF.